This is a list of T cell receptor beta chains from one sample in a study of identifying expanded T cells in peripheral blood. Some clones are missing from TCRdb's copy, which holds only in-frame ones; the method was immunoSEQ multiplex PCR. The sample has 100,000 to 150,000 clones, 65% to 90% seen once. Input material: blood. The receptors shown here come from a person aged 18-70 years in good health. The CDR3 runs from the conserved cysteine through the conserved F or W. The D gene is left open where the match is weak. Clone size is not always given. Where it is, it says once, few, many or a class for expanded clones.

D gene	V gene	J gene	clone size	CDR3 length	CDR3 DNA	CDR3 protein
TRBD2	TRBV7-9	TRBJ2-1	.	18	TGTGCCAGCAGCCAGGGGGTCGGGACTAGCGGGACGGACAATGAGCAGTTCTTC	CASSQGVGTSGTDNEQFF
.	TRBV5-1	TRBJ2-3	.	15	TGCGCCAGCAGCCATGGGTCTAAGATAACAGATACGCAGTATTTT	CASSHGSKITDTQYF
.	TRBV2	TRBJ1-5	few	14	TGTGCCAGCAGTCCAACAGGGATGGATCAGCCCCAGCATTTT	CASSPTGMDQPQHF
.	TRBV4-3	TRBJ1-4	.	13	TGCGCCAGCAGCACGACATGGGAGGAAAAACTGTTTTTT	CASSTTWEEKLFF
TRBD1	TRBV5-5	TRBJ2-5	.	15	TGTGCCAGCAGCTCCGGGACAGGGATTTTGGAGACCCAGTACTTC	CASSSGTGILETQYF
.	TRBV18	TRBJ1-4	.	15	TGTGCCAGCTCACCAAAAGTGACAACTAATGAAAAACTGTTTTTT	CASSPKVTTNEKLFF
.	TRBV6-6	TRBJ1-5	.	12	TGTGCCAGCAGGGTGAGGAATCAGCCCCAGCATTTT	CASRVRNQPQHF
TRBD1	TRBV27	TRBJ2-7	.	14	TGTGCCAGCAGTTCCCGGACAGGAACCTACGAGCAGTACTTC	CASSSRTGTYEQYF
TRBD2	TRBV6-1	TRBJ2-7	.	15	TGTGCCATCCTACCCCAAGCGGGAGTGTCTGACGAGCAGTACTTC	CAILPQAGVSDEQYF
.	TRBV21-1	TRBJ2-7	.	12	TGTGCCAGCAGCAAAGTCTCCTACGAGCAGTACTTC	CASSKVSYEQYF
TRBD1	TRBV28	TRBJ1-3	.	22	TGTGCCAGCAGTTTAATTGGACCCGGGGCAGTTAGACAGGGGGCGTCTGGAAACACCATATATTTT	CASSLIGPGAVRQGASGNTIYF
.	TRBV9	TRBJ1-3	.	16	TGTGCCAGCAGCGTAGCAAGCCAATCTGCTGGAAACACCATATATTTT	CASSVASQSAGNTIYF
.	TRBV5-1	TRBJ1-2	.	14	TGCGCCAGCAGCCCCCGGACCCATAACTATGGCTACACCTTC	CASSPRTHNYGYTF
.	TRBV30	TRBJ1-1	.	14	TGTGCCTGGAGTAAGGTTCTCGGAGACACTGAAGCTTTCTTT	CAWSKVLGDTEAFF
.	TRBV14	TRBJ1-1	.	15	TGTGCCACCACCGGGGGGCCAAGCTTCAACACTGAAGCTTTCTTT	CATTGGPSFNTEAFF
TRBD1	TRBV10-3	TRBJ1-4	.	15	TGTGCCATCAGTGAGTTGGCAGGGGGTGGAGAAAAACTGTTTTTT	CAISELAGGGEKLFF
.	TRBV18	TRBJ2-5	once	17	TGTGCCAGCTCACCACCCCTTGACCCTATAATCCAAGAGACCCAGTACTTC	CASSPPLDPIIQETQYF
.	TRBV6-5	TRBJ1-2	.	11	TGTGCCAGCAGTTGGGGATATGGCTACACCTTC	CASSWGYGYTF
TRBD1	TRBV5-6	TRBJ1-1	once	14	TGTGCCAGCAGCCGGGACAGTTTTGTGGAAGAAGCTTTCTTT	CASSRDSFVEEAFF
TRBD2	TRBV6-1	TRBJ2-1	.	19	TGTGCCAGCAGTGAAGCATCTTATAGCGGGAGAGGCTCCTACAATGAGCAGTTCTTC	CASSEASYSGRGSYNEQFF
TRBD2	TRBV10-1	TRBJ2-1	.	12	TGCGCCAGCAAACAAACGGGAGGGGAACAGTTCTTC	CASKQTGGEQFF
.	TRBV5-1	TRBJ1-5	.	15	TGCGCCAGCAGGGCGGAGCCCCCCACAAATCAGCCCCAGCATTTT	CASRAEPPTNQPQHF
.	TRBV11-2	TRBJ2-3	.	16	TGTGCCAGCAGCCCCCTTCCGTTCGGGAGCTTAAATACGCAGTATTTT	CASSPLPFGSLNTQYF
TRBD1	TRBV7-9	TRBJ1-6	.	19	TGTGCCAGCAGCTTAATTAAGTCTGCTCCGGGACAGGTGAATTCACCCCTCCACTTT	CASSLIKSAPGQVNSPLHF
.	TRBV27	TRBJ2-2	.	13	TGTGCCAGCACCCCCGGAAAGGCCGGGGAGCTGTTTTTT	CASTPGKAGELFF
.	TRBV27	TRBJ2-3	.	15	TGTGCCAGCCTCCCCCGGGGGCTTAGCACAGATACGCAGTATTTT	CASLPRGLSTDTQYF
.	TRBV7-9	TRBJ2-2	.	13	TGTGCCAGCAGCCCAGGACCAACCGGGGAGCTGTTTTTT	CASSPGPTGELFF
TRBD1	TRBV4-2	TRBJ1-2	.	16	TGTGCCAGCAGCCAATCCCCAGGGGGCTCAAGTTATGGCTACACCTTC	CASSQSPGGSSYGYTF
.	TRBV10-3	TRBJ2-1	.	14	TGTGCCATCAGTGAGTCGGTAGAGTTGCATGAGCAGTTCTTC	CAISESVELHEQFF
.	TRBV19	TRBJ2-5	.	16	TGTGCCAGTAGTTTAACCGGGACCTTACGACAAGAGACCCAGTACTTC	CASSLTGTLRQETQYF
TRBD1	TRBV7-9	TRBJ2-1	.	13	TGTGCCAGCAGCCATACAGGGGGCTCAGAGCAGTTCTTC	CASSHTGGSEQFF
TRBD1	TRBV5-1	TRBJ1-1	.	15	TGCGCCAGCAGCTCGATTACACAGGGGTCCACTGAAGCTTTCTTT	CASSSITQGSTEAFF
.	TRBV2	TRBJ1-5	few	12	TGTGCCAGGAAGAAGGGAGGTGAGCCCCAGCATTTT	CARKKGGEPQHF